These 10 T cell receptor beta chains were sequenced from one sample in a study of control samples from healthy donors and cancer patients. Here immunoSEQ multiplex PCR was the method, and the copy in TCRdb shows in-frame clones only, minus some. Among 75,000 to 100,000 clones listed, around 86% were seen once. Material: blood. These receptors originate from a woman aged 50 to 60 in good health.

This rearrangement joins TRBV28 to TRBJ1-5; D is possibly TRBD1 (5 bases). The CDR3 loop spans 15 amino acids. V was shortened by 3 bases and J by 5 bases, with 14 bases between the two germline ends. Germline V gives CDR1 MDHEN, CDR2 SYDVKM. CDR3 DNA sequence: TGTGCCAGCAGTTTCTCCAGGGCGAGTGATCAGCCCCAGCATTTT. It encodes CASSFSRASDQPQHF.

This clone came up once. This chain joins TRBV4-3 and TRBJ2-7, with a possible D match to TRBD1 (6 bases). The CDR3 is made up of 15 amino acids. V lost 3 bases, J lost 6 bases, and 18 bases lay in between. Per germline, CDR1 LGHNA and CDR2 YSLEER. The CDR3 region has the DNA TGCGCCAGCAGCCACACGACAGGCCTGAGGGGCGAGCAGTACTTC. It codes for CASSHTTGLRGEQYF.

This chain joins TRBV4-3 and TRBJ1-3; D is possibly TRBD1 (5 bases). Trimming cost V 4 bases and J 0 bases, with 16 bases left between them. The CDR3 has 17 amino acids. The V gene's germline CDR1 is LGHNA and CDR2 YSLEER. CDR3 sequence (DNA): TGCGCCAGCAGCCTCGACAGCGCCTCTAGCTCTGGAAACACCATATATTTT. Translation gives CASSLDSASSSGNTIYF.

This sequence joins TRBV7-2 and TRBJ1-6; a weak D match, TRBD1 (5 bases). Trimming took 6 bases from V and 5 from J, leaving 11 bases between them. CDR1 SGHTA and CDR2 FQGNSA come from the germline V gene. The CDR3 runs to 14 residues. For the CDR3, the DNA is TGTGCCAGCAGGCGGGGGTTTGATAATTCACCCCTCCACTTT. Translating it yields CASRRGFDNSPLHF.

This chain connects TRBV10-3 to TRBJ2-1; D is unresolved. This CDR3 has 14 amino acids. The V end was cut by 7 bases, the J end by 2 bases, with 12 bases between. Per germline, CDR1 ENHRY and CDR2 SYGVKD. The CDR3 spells CAITADGTYNEQFF. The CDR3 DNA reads TGTGCCATCACGGCAGATGGGACCTACAATGAGCAGTTCTTC.

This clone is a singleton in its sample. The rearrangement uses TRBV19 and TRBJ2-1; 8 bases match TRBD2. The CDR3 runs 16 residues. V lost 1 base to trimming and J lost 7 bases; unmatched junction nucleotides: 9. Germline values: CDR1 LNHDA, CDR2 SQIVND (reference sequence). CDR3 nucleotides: TGTGCCAGTAGTATAGTTGACGGGGGGGCGTATAATGAGCAGTTCTTC. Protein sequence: CASSIVDGGAYNEQFF.

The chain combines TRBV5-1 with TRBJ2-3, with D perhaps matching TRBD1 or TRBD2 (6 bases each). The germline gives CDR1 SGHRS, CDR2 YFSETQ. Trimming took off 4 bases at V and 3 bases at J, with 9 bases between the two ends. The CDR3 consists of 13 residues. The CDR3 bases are TGCGCCAGCAGCCAGGGGAGGACAGATACGCAGTATTTT. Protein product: CASSQGRTDTQYF.

Written as DNA, the CDR3 is TGTGCCAGCAGTTACTCCAGCCGCACAGATACGCAGTATTTT. This translates into CASSYSSRTDTQYF. This chain links TRBV6-2 or TRBV6-3 with TRBJ2-3; D uncertain. Trimming pared 0 bases from V and 1 base from J, leaving 5 bases between. The CDR3 has 14 residues. Germline CDR1 is MNHEY and CDR2 is SVGEGT.

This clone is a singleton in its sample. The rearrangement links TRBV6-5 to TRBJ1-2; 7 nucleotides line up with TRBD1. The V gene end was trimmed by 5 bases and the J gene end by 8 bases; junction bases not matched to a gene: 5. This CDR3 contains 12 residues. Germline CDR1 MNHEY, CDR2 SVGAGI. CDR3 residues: CASSRGQEGYTF. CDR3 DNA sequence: TGTGCCAGCAGTCGTGGACAGGAAGGCTACACCTTC.

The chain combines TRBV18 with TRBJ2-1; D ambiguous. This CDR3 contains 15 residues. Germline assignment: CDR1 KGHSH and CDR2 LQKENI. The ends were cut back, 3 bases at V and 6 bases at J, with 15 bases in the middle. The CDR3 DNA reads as TGTGCCAGCTCACCGACCCATAACACGGGCAATGAGCAGTTCTTC. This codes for CASSPTHNTGNEQFF.